The 12 T cell receptor beta chains below come from one sample, sequenced in a study of blood T cell repertoires in COVID-19. Clones were read by immunoSEQ multiplex PCR, and TCRdb kept only the in-frame ones, dropping some. In the table there are some 300,000 clones, 90% to 95% of which are singletons. The sequencing input was PBMCs or T cells enriched from blood (not recorded which). The receptors derive from a woman in her twenties or thirties who had been exposed to COVID-19.

The rearrangement joins TRBV9 to TRBJ2-1, with 9 bases fitting TRBD2. V lost 0 bases to trimming and J lost 5 bases; unmatched junction nucleotides: 9. Germline lookup yields CDR1 SGDLS and CDR2 YYNGEE. This CDR3 comprises 17 residues. The CDR3 loop is CASSVAPSSGDNNEQFF. CDR3 coding DNA: TGTGCCAGCAGCGTAGCCCCTTCTAGCGGGGATAACAATGAGCAGTTCTTC.

The V call is TRBV2, the J call TRBJ1-5, with D possibly being TRBD1 (6 bases). The CDR3 is made up of 19 amino acids. Deletions cut 2 bases from V and 0 bases from J, with 20 bases between. Germline V gives CDR1 SNHLY, CDR2 FYNNEI. CDR3: CASSELEQGWGYSNQPQHF. Written as DNA, the CDR3 is TGTGCCAGCAGTGAATTGGAACAGGGATGGGGCTATAGCAATCAGCCCCAGCATTTT.

The chain combines TRBV9 with TRBJ1-4, with D uncertain. Trimming took 1 base from V and 0 from J, leaving 4 bases between them. The CDR3 loop spans 14 amino acids. Germline loops: CDR1 SGDLS, CDR2 YYNGEE. DNA for the CDR3: TGTGCCAGCAGCGTATCTGCAACTAATGAAAAACTGTTTTTT. Its protein is CASSVSATNEKLFF. The whole variable domain, remainder taken from reference TRBV9 and TRBJ1-4, is DSGVTQTPKHLITATGQRVTLRCSPRSGDLSVYWYQQSLDQGLQFLIQYYNGEERAKGNILERFSAQQFPDLHSELNLSSLELGDSALYFCASSVSATNEKLFFGSGTQLSVL.

V gene TRBV6-5 combines with J gene TRBJ1-2; tentatively, D is TRBD1 (5 bases). Germline lookup yields CDR1 MNHEY and CDR2 SVGAGI. V shed 0 bases and J shed 4 bases, with 6 bases lying between them. The CDR3 extends over 13 amino acids. The DNA of the CDR3 is TGTGCCAGCAGTTACTCAGGGGTCTATGGCTACACCTTC. It encodes CASSYSGVYGYTF.

The chain couples TRBV7-9 to TRBJ1-3; D call uncertain. CDR3 size: 12 residues. Trimming stripped 7 bases from V and 5 bases from J, with 9 bases between. Germline V gives CDR1 SEHNR, CDR2 FQNEAQ (reference sequence). CDR3 nucleotide sequence: TGTGCCAGCACCATAGACAGAAACACCATATATTTT. This sequence encodes CASTIDRNTIYF.

This rearrangement joins TRBV7-3 to TRBJ2-1, with D perhaps matching TRBD2 (5 bases). The germline gives CDR1 SGHTA, CDR2 FQGTGA. This CDR3 contains 12 residues. Trimming cost V 2 bases and J 13 bases, with 12 bases left between them. The CDR3 here is CASSLGGGRQFF. The DNA for the CDR3 is TGTGCCAGCAGCTTAGGAGGTGGCCGCCAGTTCTTC.

This clone is a singleton in its sample. This sequence joins TRBV5-1 and TRBJ2-3, with 13 bases lining up with TRBD2. This CDR3 is 15 amino acids long. Germline-derived CDR1 and CDR2 are SGHRS and YFSETQ. After removal of 3 bases from V and 10 bases from J, the junction contained 8 bases not matched to a gene. CDR3 sequence: CASSSTSGGSEAQYF. The CDR3 coding sequence is TGCGCCAGCAGCTCGACTAGCGGGGGGTCGGAAGCGCAGTATTTT. The full variable domain, rest sourced from reference TRBV5-1 and TRBJ2-3, is KAGVTQTPRYLIKTRGQQVTLSCSPISGHRSVSWYQQTPGQGLQFLFEYFSETQRNKGNFPGRFSGRQFSNSRSEMNVSTLELGDSALYLCASSSTSGGSEAQYFGPGTRLTVL.

This rearrangement joins TRBV20-1 to TRBJ2-1; D is ambiguous. This CDR3 has 14 amino acids. Trimming shortened V by 3 bases and J by 0 bases, and 9 bases separated the two germline ends. Germline CDR1 and CDR2: DFQATT and SNEGSKA (reference sequence). CDR3 amino acids: CSASGNSSYNEQFF. DNA for the CDR3: TGCAGTGCTAGTGGTAATAGCTCCTACAATGAGCAGTTCTTC.

This clone was seen a single time. V usage is TRBV5-1 and J usage is TRBJ1-1; possibly TRBD1 for D (5 bases). Per germline, CDR1 SGHRS and CDR2 YFSETQ. The CDR3 runs to 11 residues. Trimming took off 0 bases at V and 10 bases at J, with 7 bases between the two ends. The CDR3 nucleotides read TGCGCCAGCAGCTTGGACGGGGGAGCTTTCTTT. As protein: CASSLDGGAFF.

The chain carries TRBV6-1 and TRBJ1-2; D unclear. The CDR3 spans 12 residues. Trimming left V 2 bases short and J 4 bases short, with 5 bases between. Germline assignment: CDR1 MNHNS and CDR2 SASEGT. CDR3 in amino acids: CASSEQAYGYTF. CDR3 DNA: TGTGCCAGCAGTGAACAGGCCTATGGCTACACCTTC.

This chain joins TRBV4-2 and TRBJ1-6, with D possibly TRBD1 on 6 matching bases. Per the germline V gene, CDR1 is LGHNA and CDR2 is YNFKEQ. Deletions cut 0 bases from V and 10 bases from J, with 13 bases between. The CDR3 length is 15 residues. Written as DNA, the CDR3 is TGTGCCAGCAGCCAAGAACAGGGCCGAGAATCACCCCTCCACTTT. This encodes CASSQEQGRESPLHF.

The chain combines TRBV28 with TRBJ2-1; tentative D call: TRBD2 (6 bases). Trimming pared 4 bases from V and 10 bases from J, leaving 11 bases between. Germline lookup yields CDR1 MDHEN and CDR2 SYDVKM. This CDR3 region has 12 residues. CDR3 DNA: TGTGCCAGCAGTTACCGGGACTCAGAGCAGTTCTTC. It translates to CASSYRDSEQFF. The full variable domain, completed using reference TRBV28 and TRBJ2-1, is DVKVTQSSRYLVKRTGEKVFLECVQDMDHENMFWYRQDPGLGLRLIYFSYDVKMKEKGDIPEGYSVSREKKERFSLILESASTNQTSMYLCASSYRDSEQFFGPGTRLTVL.